The rows below give T cell receptor beta chains drawn from one sample of a study of long-term antiretroviral therapy in people with HIV. Sequenced by immunoSEQ multiplex PCR; TCRdb stores in-frame clones only, minus some. Of about 30,000 clones listed, 80% are singletons. The sequenced sample was unsorted PBMCs, obtained 0.3 years after starting antiretroviral therapy. The receptors stem from a man aged 40-55 years with HIV. The conserved cysteine and the conserved F or W are not part of the CDR3 here. The order of the fields is V gene, J gene, CDR3 protein.

v_gene: TRBV18
j_gene: TRBJ1-3
CDR3aa: ASSPQSRGGNTIY

v_gene: TRBV4-3
j_gene: TRBJ2-7
CDR3aa: ASSQGLAGYYEQY

v_gene: TRBV15
j_gene: TRBJ2-7
CDR3aa: ATSRGGQGVGYEQY

v_gene: TRBV5-1
j_gene: .
CDR3aa: ASSLASRGVDEQY

v_gene: TRBV18
j_gene: TRBJ2-1
CDR3aa: ASSPFPGISNEQF

v_gene: TRBV25-1
j_gene: TRBJ1-4
CDR3aa: ASGGGRVYEKLF

v_gene: TRBV6-1
j_gene: TRBJ1-1
CDR3aa: ASIRTWKSEAF

v_gene: TRBV7-9
j_gene: TRBJ1-2
CDR3aa: ASSSTGIYGYT

v_gene: TRBV30
j_gene: TRBJ2-3
CDR3aa: AWSVQRGADTQY

v_gene: TRBV4-3
j_gene: TRBJ1-2
CDR3aa: ASSPGWGNYGYT

v_gene: TRBV7-2
j_gene: TRBJ1-1
CDR3aa: ASSFQQGVTEAF

v_gene: TRBV7-2
j_gene: TRBJ1-5
CDR3aa: ASSLGRGLYQPQH

v_gene: TRBV11-3
j_gene: TRBJ1-5
CDR3aa: ASSLQGDSNQPQH

v_gene: TRBV6-1
j_gene: TRBJ1-4
CDR3aa: ASSETYHNEKLF

v_gene: TRBV7-3
j_gene: TRBJ1-3
CDR3aa: ASSLAGGNTIY

v_gene: TRBV23-1
j_gene: TRBJ1-1
CDR3aa: ASSPTLSGEMNTEAF

v_gene: TRBV5-1
j_gene: TRBJ2-3
CDR3aa: ASSLANVGTDTQY

v_gene: TRBV5-5
j_gene: TRBJ1-1
CDR3aa: ASSFQGIRNTEAF

v_gene: TRBV6-5
j_gene: TRBJ2-1
CDR3aa: ASSYGRKSDEQF

v_gene: TRBV19
j_gene: TRBJ2-3
CDR3aa: ASSIRDYPLSTDTQY

v_gene: TRBV7-3
j_gene: TRBJ2-2
CDR3aa: ASSVLSGGELF

v_gene: TRBV6-1
j_gene: TRBJ2-7
CDR3aa: ASTTIGGSGYEQY

v_gene: TRBV4-3
j_gene: TRBJ2-1
CDR3aa: ASSPLAGVSEQF

v_gene: TRBV19
j_gene: TRBJ2-5
CDR3aa: ASRDGGGQETQY

v_gene: TRBV6-6
j_gene: TRBJ2-5
CDR3aa: ASSTRTGGTQY

v_gene: TRBV6-1
j_gene: TRBJ2-7
CDR3aa: ASSEALSTGYRREQY

v_gene: TRBV28
j_gene: TRBJ1-5
CDR3aa: ASSLGTGDNQPQH

v_gene: TRBV18
j_gene: TRBJ2-5
CDR3aa: ASSPGETQY

v_gene: TRBV7-9
j_gene: TRBJ1-4
CDR3aa: ASSSPADGEKLF

v_gene: TRBV7-3
j_gene: TRBJ1-1
CDR3aa: ASSPTGQGAKENTEAF

v_gene: TRBV15
j_gene: TRBJ2-7
CDR3aa: ATRSYEQY

v_gene: TRBV5-4
j_gene: TRBJ1-2
CDR3aa: ASSRDRDGYT

v_gene: TRBV6-5
j_gene: TRBJ1-2
CDR3aa: ASSYSEGTYGYT

v_gene: TRBV5-8
j_gene: TRBJ1-1
CDR3aa: ASSHRQGRGTEAF

v_gene: TRBV9
j_gene: TRBJ2-7
CDR3aa: ASSPGQGATYEQY

v_gene: TRBV29-1
j_gene: TRBJ1-3
CDR3aa: SATDRESGNTIY

v_gene: TRBV5-6
j_gene: TRBJ2-1
CDR3aa: ASSQILAGGSSYNEQF

v_gene: TRBV20-1
j_gene: TRBJ2-7
CDR3aa: SAASYEQY

v_gene: TRBV7-3
j_gene: TRBJ1-2
CDR3aa: ASSPDTGFYGYT

v_gene: TRBV2
j_gene: TRBJ2-5
CDR3aa: ASTQRGIRGGPQETQY

v_gene: TRBV9
j_gene: TRBJ2-6
CDR3aa: ASSVGGTGANVLT

v_gene: TRBV7-2
j_gene: TRBJ1-1
CDR3aa: ASSLGSQTNTEAF